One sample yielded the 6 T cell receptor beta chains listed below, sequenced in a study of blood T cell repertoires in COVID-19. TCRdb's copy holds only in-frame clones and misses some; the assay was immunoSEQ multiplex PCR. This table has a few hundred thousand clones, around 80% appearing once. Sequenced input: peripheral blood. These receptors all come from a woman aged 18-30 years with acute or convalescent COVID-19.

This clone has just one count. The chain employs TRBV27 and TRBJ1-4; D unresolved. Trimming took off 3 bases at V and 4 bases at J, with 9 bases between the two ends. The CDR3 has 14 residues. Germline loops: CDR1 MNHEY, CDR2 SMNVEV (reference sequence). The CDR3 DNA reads TGTGCCAGCAGTTTCGTCGGAGTTAATGAAAAACTGTTTTTT. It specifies CASSFVGVNEKLFF.

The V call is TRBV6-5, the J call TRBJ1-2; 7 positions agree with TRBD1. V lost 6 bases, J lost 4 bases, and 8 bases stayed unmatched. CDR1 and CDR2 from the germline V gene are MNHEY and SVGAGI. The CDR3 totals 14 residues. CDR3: CASRGLGGRYGYTF. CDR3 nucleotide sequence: TGTGCCAGCAGAGGCCTAGGGGGCCGCTATGGCTACACCTTC.

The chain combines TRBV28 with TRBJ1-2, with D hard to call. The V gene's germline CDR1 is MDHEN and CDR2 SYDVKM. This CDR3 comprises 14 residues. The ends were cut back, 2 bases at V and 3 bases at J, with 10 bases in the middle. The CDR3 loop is CASSLGSTYYGYTF. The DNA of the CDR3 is TGTGCCAGCAGTTTAGGCAGTACCTACTATGGCTACACCTTC.

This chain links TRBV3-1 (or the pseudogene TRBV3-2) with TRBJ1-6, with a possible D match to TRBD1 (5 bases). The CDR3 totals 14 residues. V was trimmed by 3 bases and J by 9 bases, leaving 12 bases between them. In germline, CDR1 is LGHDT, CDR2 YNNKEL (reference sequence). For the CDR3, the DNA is TGTGCCAGCAGCCATAGTCAGGGTGGTTCACCCCTCCACTTT. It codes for CASSHSQGGSPLHF.

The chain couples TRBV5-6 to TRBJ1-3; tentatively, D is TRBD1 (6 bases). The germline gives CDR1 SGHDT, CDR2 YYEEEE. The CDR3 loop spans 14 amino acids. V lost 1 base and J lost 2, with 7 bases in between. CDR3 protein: CASSLYRAGNTIYF. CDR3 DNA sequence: TGTGCCAGCAGCTTGTACAGGGCTGGAAACACCATATATTTT.

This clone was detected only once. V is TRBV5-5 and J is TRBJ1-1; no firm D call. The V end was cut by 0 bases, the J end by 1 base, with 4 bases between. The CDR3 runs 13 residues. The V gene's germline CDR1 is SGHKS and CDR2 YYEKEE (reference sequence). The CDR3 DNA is TGTGCCAGCAGCTTGGGCGGGAACACTGAAGCTTTCTTT. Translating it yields CASSLGGNTEAFF.